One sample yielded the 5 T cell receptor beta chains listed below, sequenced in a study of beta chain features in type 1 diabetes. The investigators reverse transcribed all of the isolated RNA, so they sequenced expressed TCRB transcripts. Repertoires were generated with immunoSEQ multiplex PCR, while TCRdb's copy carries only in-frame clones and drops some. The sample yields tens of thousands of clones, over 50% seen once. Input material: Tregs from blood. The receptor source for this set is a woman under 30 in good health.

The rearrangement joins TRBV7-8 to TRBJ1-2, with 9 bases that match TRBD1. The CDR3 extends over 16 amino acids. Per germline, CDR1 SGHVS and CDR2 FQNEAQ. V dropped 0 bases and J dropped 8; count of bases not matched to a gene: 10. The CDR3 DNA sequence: TGTGCCAGCAGCTTAGCTCCAGGACAGGGGTACAGCGGCTACACCTTC. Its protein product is CASSLAPGQGYSGYTF.

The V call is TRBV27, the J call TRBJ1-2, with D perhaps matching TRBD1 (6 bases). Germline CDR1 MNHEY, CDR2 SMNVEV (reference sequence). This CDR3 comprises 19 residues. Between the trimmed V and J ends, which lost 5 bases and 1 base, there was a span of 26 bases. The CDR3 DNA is TGTGCCAGCAGTCCTCGTTACAGGGCTCCTCCCTTGGGTAACTATGGCTACACCTTC. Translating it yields CASSPRYRAPPLGNYGYTF.

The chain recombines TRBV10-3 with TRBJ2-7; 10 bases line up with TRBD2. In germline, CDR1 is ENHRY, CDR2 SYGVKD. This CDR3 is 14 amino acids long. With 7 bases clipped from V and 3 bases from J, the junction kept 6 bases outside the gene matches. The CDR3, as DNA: TGTGCCATCAATCAGCGGGAGGGCAACTACGAGCAGTACTTC. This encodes CAINQREGNYEQYF.

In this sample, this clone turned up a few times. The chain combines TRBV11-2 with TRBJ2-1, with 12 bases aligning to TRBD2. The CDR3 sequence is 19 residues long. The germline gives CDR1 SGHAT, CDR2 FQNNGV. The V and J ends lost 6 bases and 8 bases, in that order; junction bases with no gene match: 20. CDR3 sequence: CASSKIRRGLAGGRDEQFF. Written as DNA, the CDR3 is TGTGCCAGCAGTAAAATACGGAGGGGGCTAGCGGGAGGGCGGGATGAGCAGTTCTTC.

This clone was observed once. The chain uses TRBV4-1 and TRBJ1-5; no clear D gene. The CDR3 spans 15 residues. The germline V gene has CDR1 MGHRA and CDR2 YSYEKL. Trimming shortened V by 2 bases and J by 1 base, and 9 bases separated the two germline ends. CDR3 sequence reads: CASSQWESSNQPQHF. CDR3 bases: TGCGCCAGCAGCCAATGGGAGTCGAGCAATCAGCCCCAGCATTTT.